The 23 T cell receptor beta chains listed next were all sequenced from one sample in a study of identical twins. TCRdb reanalysed the 5' RACE reads using MiXCR and keeps one entry per CDR3 protein. The sample records 700,000 to 950,000 distinct CDR3 sequences, around 12% being singletons. The same specimen was also included in a second study, on yellow fever vaccine responses in identical twins.

Material: PBMCs. The receptors stem from a woman between 18 and 30 years old in good health.

The chain joins TRBV12-3 or TRBV12-4 to TRBJ1-2; 7 nucleotides match TRBD1. With V trimmed by 10 bases and J by 2 bases, 13 bases remained unmatched. This CDR3 comprises 15 residues. The CDR3 nucleotides are TGTGCCACCCAACCCTGGGACAGCCTCAACTATGGCTACACCTTC. Protein product: CATQPWDSLNYGYTF.

The chain uses TRBV11-2 and TRBJ2-3; D uncertain. The CDR3 length is 11 residues. V lost 4 bases, J lost 8 bases, and 7 bases lay in between. Germline CDR1 and CDR2: SGHAT and FQNNGV. CDR3 region: CASSSSSTQYF. The CDR3 bases are TGTGCCAGCAGCTCCTCTAGTACGCAGTATTTT.

The chain joins TRBV6-1 to TRBJ2-1, with 9 nucleotides matching TRBD2. Germline CDR1 MNHNS, CDR2 SASEGT. The CDR3 runs to 15 residues. Trimming removed 2 bases from V and 8 bases from J; junction bases left unmatched: 7. The CDR3 region is CASSEQVSGGHEQFF. CDR3 bases: TGTGCCAGCAGTGAACAGGTTAGCGGGGGCCATGAGCAGTTCTTC.

This chain joins TRBV7-9 and TRBJ2-2; no definite D call. The CDR3 runs 14 residues. Germline values: CDR1 SEHNR, CDR2 FQNEAQ (reference sequence). The V gene lost 2 bases and the J gene lost 4 bases, with 8 bases spanning the gap. CDR3 in DNA: TGTGCCAGCAGCTTATTCGTGGGCACCGGGGAGCTGTTTTTT. Its protein is CASSLFVGTGELFF.

The gene calls are TRBV7-8 and TRBJ2-7; TRBD1 might be the D (6 bases). Germline assignment: CDR1 SGHVS and CDR2 FQNEAQ. The CDR3 is made up of 15 amino acids. Deletions cut 5 bases from V and 3 bases from J, with 17 bases between. The CDR3 DNA follows: TGTGCCAGCAGCCGGGCATGGGACACTCTCTACGAGCAGTACGTC. Residues: CASSRAWDTLYEQYV.

This clonotype was counted ten times or more. The chain couples TRBV15 to TRBJ2-1; D is possibly TRBD2 (5 bases). CDR1 is LNHNV and CDR2 is YYDKDF in the germline V gene (reference sequence). The V end lost 4 bases, the J end lost 4 bases, and 14 bases lay between the germline ends. The CDR3 totals 15 residues. The CDR3 loop is CATSNRGLGYNEQFF. CDR3 sequence (DNA): TGTGCCACCAGCAATCGAGGACTGGGGTACAATGAGCAGTTCTTC.

This clonotype appeared a few times. The CDR3 DNA sequence: TGTGCCAGCAGTTCTCCACCTGGACCGAAAGAGACCCAGTACTTC. Translation gives CASSSPPGPKETQYF. The chain carries TRBV28 and TRBJ2-5; no firm D call. V lost 4 bases and J 3 bases, leaving 15 bases between the germline ends. This CDR3 comprises 15 residues. Germline V gene sequence: CDR1 MDHEN, CDR2 SYDVKM.

V gene TRBV15 combines with J gene TRBJ2-1, with unresolved D. Trimming left V 0 bases short and J 0 bases short, with 12 bases between. The CDR3 has 17 residues. Looked up from germline, CDR1 is LNHNV and CDR2 is YYDKDF (reference sequence). The CDR3 region is CATSRDVPISSYNEQFF. The DNA of the CDR3 is TGTGCCACCAGCAGAGACGTCCCCATTAGCTCCTACAATGAGCAGTTCTTC.

The V gene is TRBV7-8, the J gene TRBJ2-1, with 7 bases identical to TRBD2. Trimming at V came to 3 bases and at J to 2 bases, leaving 4 bases not matched to a gene. The CDR3 length is 15 residues. Germline loops: CDR1 SGHVS, CDR2 FQNEAQ. The CDR3 reads CASSFREATYNEQFF. In DNA form, the CDR3 reads TGTGCCAGCAGCTTCCGGGAGGCAACCTACAATGAGCAGTTCTTC.

There are a few counts of this clonotype. The genes are TRBV20-1 and TRBJ2-1; no reliable D call. Germline V gene sequence: CDR1 DFQATT, CDR2 SNEGSKA (reference sequence). The V end was cut by 6 bases, the J end by 0 bases, with 12 bases between. The CDR3 spans 14 residues. In DNA form, the CDR3 reads TGCAGTGCCCGTCCCATTCGCTCCTACAATGAGCAGTTCTTC. Amino acids: CSARPIRSYNEQFF.

The chain links TRBV28 to TRBJ2-7, with TRBD2 identical over 9 bases. V was pared by 6 bases and J by 4 bases, with 10 bases of the junction left unmatched. Germline V lookup: CDR1 MDHEN, CDR2 SYDVKM. This CDR3 comprises 15 residues. The CDR3 here is CASSPSTSGPYEQYF. CDR3 DNA sequence: TGTGCCAGCAGCCCTTCAACTAGCGGGCCTTACGAGCAGTACTTC.

The V and J genes are TRBV5-1 and TRBJ2-5; 10 positions agree with TRBD2. J lost 1 base, V lost 1 base, and 4 bases had no gene match. Germline values: CDR1 SGHRS, CDR2 YFSETQ. The CDR3 extends over 16 amino acids. For the CDR3, the DNA is TGCGCCAGCAGCTTGATTAGCGGGGGGCCCCAAGAGACCCAGTACTTC. It yields the protein CASSLISGGPQETQYF.

This clonotype was observed a handful of times. This rearrangement joins TRBV12-3 or TRBV12-4 to TRBJ2-7; D is perhaps TRBD2 (5 bases). The ends were cut back, 1 base at V and 0 bases at J, with 16 bases in the middle. The length of the CDR3 is 17 residues. CDR3 amino acids: CASSLEGPRSGSYEQYV. CDR3 coding DNA: TGTGCCAGCAGTTTAGAGGGCCCGCGAAGCGGCTCCTACGAGCAGTACGTC.

This clonotype was seen just once. The gene calls are TRBV29-1 and TRBJ1-1; D is perhaps TRBD1 (5 bases). Trimming removed 8 bases at V and 1 base at J, with 11 bases between. Germline lookup yields CDR1 SQVTM and CDR2 ANQGSEA. The CDR3 extends over 12 amino acids. CDR3 nucleotide sequence: TGCAGCATCGCCACAGGGAACACTGAAGCTTTCTTT. Translating it yields CSIATGNTEAFF.

This clonotype was seen a single time. No conserved phenylalanine or tryptophan is present at the end of the CDR3, so a read error is the likely explanation. V is TRBV5-1 and J is TRBJ1-2; 7 nucleotides match TRBD1. V lost 1 base and J lost 7; bases outside the gene matches: 4. Germline CDR1 is SGHRS and CDR2 is YFSETQ. CDR3 length equals 13 residues. In DNA form, the CDR3 reads TGCGCCAGCAGCTTGACGCAGGGGGGTGGCTACACCTTA. Amino acids: CASSLTQGGGYTL.

This sequence joins TRBV7-2 and TRBJ2-7; possibly TRBD2 for D (7 bases). The CDR3 spans 16 residues. The germline gives CDR1 SGHTA, CDR2 FQGNSA. V was cut by 6 bases and J by 4 bases, with 22 bases left in between. Written as DNA, the CDR3 is TGTGCCAGCAGTCTCCCGGGGGCGGGGGAAACTTACGAGCAGTACGTC. Its translation: CASSLPGAGETYEQYV.

There are a few counts of this clonotype. The chain employs TRBV20-1 and TRBJ2-5; D is unresolved. Germline V lookup: CDR1 DFQATT, CDR2 SNEGSKA (reference sequence). V shed 2 bases and J shed 5 bases, with 6 bases lying between them. The CDR3 has 11 residues. CDR3 in DNA: TGCAGTGCTAGAACCATGGAGACCCAGTACTTC. This translates into CSARTMETQYF.

This clonotype was counted only a few times. The J gene is TRBJ2-2, the V gene TRBV12-3 or TRBV12-4; 9 nucleotides match TRBD2. The CDR3 is 14 amino acids. V was clipped by 6 bases and J by 7 bases; unmatched bases: 6. The CDR3 region has the DNA TGTGCCAGCAGATCCGGGACTAGCTTCGGGGAGCTGTTTTTT. Its protein product is CASRSGTSFGELFF.

In this sample, this clonotype turned up many times. The junction and the germline gene differ at one end; a read error may be behind it. V is TRBV10-2 and J is TRBJ1-5; 7 positions match TRBD1. The CDR3 runs to 13 residues. The V gene's germline CDR1 is WSHSY and CDR2 SAAADI. CDR3 bases: TGTGCCAGCAGTGGACAGGTCAATCAGCCCCAGCATTTT. Translation: CASSGQVNQPQHF.

The chain is built from TRBV29-1 and TRBJ2-5; 11 nucleotides match TRBD2. CDR1 is SQVTM and CDR2 is ANQGSEA in the germline V gene. This CDR3 comprises 16 residues. V dropped 4 bases and J dropped 1; count of bases not matched to a gene: 8. The CDR3 region has the DNA TGCAGCGTTGTCCTTTCCCTAGCGGGAGGCCAAGAGACCCAGTACTTC. Its protein product is CSVVLSLAGGQETQYF.

The CDR3 loop is CASSLPPEGDYGYTF. CDR3 nucleotides: TGTGCCAGCAGTTTACCCCCGGAGGGAGACTATGGCTACACCTTC. The V and J genes are TRBV28 and TRBJ1-2; D remains unclear. The CDR3 has 15 amino acids. CDR1 is MDHEN and CDR2 is SYDVKM in the germline V gene. Trimming stripped 2 bases from V and 3 bases from J, with 13 bases between.

The rearrangement joins TRBV5-1 to TRBJ2-7; D is possibly TRBD1 (5 bases). This CDR3 is 14 amino acids long. CDR1 is SGHRS, CDR2 YFSETQ, per germline. V was pared by 4 bases and J by 3 bases, with 14 bases between. Written as DNA, the CDR3 is TGCGCCAGCAGCCTAAATGGGGCAAACTACGAGCAGTACTTC. As protein: CASSLNGANYEQYF. The full variable domain, with the rest looked up from reference TRBV5-1 and TRBJ2-7, is KAGVTQTPRYLIKTRGQQVTLSCSPISGHRSVSWYQQTPGQGLQFLFEYFSETQRNKGNFPGRFSGRQFSNSRSEMNVSTLELGDSALYLCASSLNGANYEQYFGPGTRLTVT.

The chain uses TRBV9 and TRBJ2-5; perhaps D is TRBD1 or TRBD2 (5 bases each). Trimming cost V 2 bases and J 5 bases, with 16 bases left between them. The germline gives CDR1 SGDLS, CDR2 YYNGEE. There are 15 residues in the CDR3. The CDR3, as DNA: TGTGCCAGCAGCGTGGGGGACGGCGAATGGGAGACCCAGTACTTC. Translated, it gives CASSVGDGEWETQYF.